These 28 T cell receptor beta chains were all obtained from the same sample, sequenced in a study of OX40 agonist ivuxolimab in advanced cancers. TCRdb's copy holds only in-frame clones and misses some; the assay was immunoSEQ multiplex PCR. Of about 11,000 clones detected, around four fifths appear once; the ten largest clones hold about 10%. The sample was CD4+ or CD8+ T cells sorted from blood, taken in a trial of the OX40 agonist ivuxolimab. These receptors were collected from an adult with an advanced solid tumor such as melanoma, head and neck, liver or kidney cancer.

The CDR3 nucleotides are TGTGCCAGCACCAAAGGTGATTCCTACAATGAGCAGTTCTTC. Protein: CASTKGDSYNEQFF. This chain joins TRBV27 and TRBJ2-1, with D unclear. This CDR3 has 14 amino acids. Trimming cost V 7 bases and J 1 base, with 11 bases left between them. CDR1 is MNHEY, CDR2 SMNVEV, per germline (reference sequence).

This clone came up a few times. The V and J genes are TRBV7-6 and TRBJ2-1; D remains ambiguous. Trimming shortened V by 3 bases and J by 6 bases, and 18 bases separated the two germline ends. The CDR3 is made up of 16 amino acids. Germline CDR1 SGHVS, CDR2 FNYEAQ. CDR3 amino acids: CASSFRSSTKANEQFF. The CDR3, as DNA: TGTGCCAGCAGCTTTAGGTCTAGTACCAAAGCCAATGAGCAGTTCTTC. Based on the CDR3 plus reference TRBV7-6 and TRBJ2-1, the full variable domain is GAGVSQSPRYKVTKRGQDVALRCDPISGHVSLYWYRQALGQGPEFLTYFNYEAQQDKSGLPNDRFSAERPEGSISTLTIQRTEQRDSAMYRCASSFRSSTKANEQFFGPGTRLTVL.

The chain has TRBV9 and TRBJ2-1; a weak D match, TRBD2 (6 bases). V was pared by 4 bases and J by 7 bases, with 18 bases between. This CDR3 contains 15 residues. Germline CDR1 is SGDLS and CDR2 is YYNGEE. CDR3 sequence reads: CASSLEGGPGNEQFF. The DNA for the CDR3 is TGTGCCAGCAGCCTAGAGGGAGGCCCGGGGAATGAGCAGTTCTTC.

V gene TRBV5-5 combines with J gene TRBJ2-1, with TRBD1 matching over 9 bases. J lost 8 bases, V lost 3 bases, and 9 bases had no gene match. Germline V gene sequence: CDR1 SGHKS, CDR2 YYEKEE (reference sequence). The CDR3 is made up of 15 amino acids. CDR3 DNA: TGTGCCAGCAGCTACTCGGGACAGGGTGTATATGAGCAGTTCTTC. This codes for CASSYSGQGVYEQFF.

The CDR3 nucleotides read TGTGCCAGTAGTATGGGGGGGGCATGGCAAGAGACCCAGTACTTC. This translates into CASSMGGAWQETQYF. The genes are TRBV19 and TRBJ2-5; tentatively, D is TRBD2 (7 bases). With 3 bases removed from V and 2 bases from J, the gap between germline ends came to 13 bases. Germline loops: CDR1 LNHDA, CDR2 SQIVND (reference sequence). This CDR3 spans 15 amino acids.

This chain connects TRBV28 to TRBJ1-1, with D perhaps matching TRBD1 (6 bases). The germline V gene has CDR1 MDHEN and CDR2 SYDVKM. CDR3 length: 13 residues. The V end lost 6 bases, the J end lost 5 bases, and 13 bases lay between the germline ends. CDR3 DNA sequence: TGTGCCAGCAGGATTGAGGGGACAACTGAAGCTTTCTTT. It yields the protein CASRIEGTTEAFF.

The chain is built from TRBV7-3 and TRBJ2-3; 12 bases align to TRBD2. The CDR3 runs 12 residues. Trimming took 4 bases from V and 11 from J; bases not matched to a gene: 1. The germline V gene encodes CDR1 SGHTA and CDR2 FQGTGA. CDR3 residues: CASSSLAGGQYF. CDR3 DNA: TGTGCCAGCAGCTCACTAGCGGGAGGGCAGTATTTT.

The J gene is TRBJ2-1, the V gene TRBV28; 7 bases are shared with TRBD2. Germline assignment: CDR1 MDHEN and CDR2 SYDVKM. This CDR3 is built from 14 residues. The V gene end was trimmed by 2 bases and the J gene end by 9 bases; junction bases not matched to a gene: 7. The CDR3 is CASSLSGAISEQFF. CDR3 DNA sequence: TGTGCCAGCAGTTTAAGCGGGGCAATAAGTGAGCAGTTCTTC. The full variable domain, in which reference TRBV28 and TRBJ2-1 provide the parts outside the CDR3, is DVKVTQSSRYLVKRTGEKVFLECVQDMDHENMFWYRQDPGLGLRLIYFSYDVKMKEKGDIPEGYSVSREKKERFSLILESASTNQTSMYLCASSLSGAISEQFFGPGTRLTVL.

On this clone: A junction boundary mismatches the germline segment, possibly from a read error. V is TRBV6-1 and J is TRBJ2-1; 7 nucleotides align to TRBD2. This CDR3 is built from 17 residues. Looked up from germline, CDR1 is MNHNS and CDR2 is SASEGT. CDR3 region: CASSEVGGDYPYNEQFF. As DNA, the CDR3 is TGTGCCAGCAGCGAAGTGGGGGGGGACTACCCCTACAATGAGCAGTTCTTC.

CDR3 coding DNA: TGTGCCAGCAGCCAAGAAGGGATAGATACGCAGTATTTT. Translation: CASSQEGIDTQYF. This sequence joins TRBV4-2 and TRBJ2-3; D remains ambiguous. V was clipped by 0 bases and J by 5 bases, with 6 bases between them. This CDR3 spans 13 amino acids. Germline V gives CDR1 LGHNA, CDR2 YNFKEQ.

The rearrangement uses TRBV19 and TRBJ1-4; 8 bases line up with TRBD1. The CDR3 runs to 18 residues. V was pared by 3 bases and J by 3 bases, with 12 bases of the junction left unmatched. Germline CDR1 and CDR2: LNHDA and SQIVND (reference sequence). The CDR3 here is CASSITFGGTGANEKLFF. The CDR3 bases are TGTGCCAGTAGTATTACCTTCGGTGGGACAGGCGCTAATGAAAAACTGTTTTTT.

This clone was detected only a few times. V is TRBV7-3 and J is TRBJ2-7; no definite D call. The V gene lost 4 bases and the J gene lost 2 bases, with 9 bases spanning the gap. In germline, CDR1 is SGHTA, CDR2 FQGTGA. The CDR3 is 13 residues long. The CDR3 protein is CASSSYLAYEQYF. The DNA of the CDR3 is TGTGCCAGCAGCTCCTACTTGGCCTACGAGCAGTACTTC.

By proportion, this clone is medium-sized (0.01 to 0.1%). The chain couples TRBV19 to TRBJ1-5; 8 nucleotides align to TRBD1. J was trimmed by 4 bases and V by 3 bases; bases with no gene match: 5. The CDR3 runs 15 residues. Germline values: CDR1 LNHDA, CDR2 SQIVND (reference sequence). The CDR3 here is CASSMAGGYNQPQHF. The CDR3 DNA is TGTGCCAGTAGTATGGCAGGGGGCTATAATCAGCCCCAGCATTTT. Together with reference TRBV19 and TRBJ1-5, the CDR3 gives the full variable domain: DGGITQSPKYLFRKEGQNVTLSCEQNLNHDAMYWYRQDPGQGLRLIYYSQIVNDFQKGDIAEGYSVSREKKESFPLTVTSAQKNPTAFYLCASSMAGGYNQPQHFGDGTRLSIL.

This rearrangement joins TRBV18 to TRBJ1-5; D perhaps matches TRBD1 (5 bases). This CDR3 comprises 15 residues. V lost 3 bases, J lost 4 bases, and 13 bases lay in between. Looked up from germline, CDR1 is KGHSH and CDR2 is LQKENI. CDR3 sequence reads: CASSPPPEGNQPQHF. CDR3 DNA sequence: TGTGCCAGCTCACCCCCCCCTGAGGGGAATCAGCCCCAGCATTTT.

The chain is built from TRBV27 and TRBJ2-2; no clear D gene. Looked up from germline, CDR1 is MNHEY and CDR2 is SMNVEV (reference sequence). V lost 8 bases and J 5 bases, leaving 3 bases between the germline ends. The CDR3 has 10 residues. The CDR3 coding sequence is TGTGCCAGCGGGACCGGGGAGCTGTTTTTT. Translation gives CASGTGELFF.

This chain joins TRBV19 and TRBJ2-1; 7 bases fit TRBD2. Germline-derived CDR1 and CDR2 are LNHDA and SQIVND (reference sequence). The trim removed 7 bases at V and 5 bases at J, leaving 11 bases unmatched. The CDR3 extends over 15 amino acids. CDR3 sequence (DNA): TGTGCCAGTAATTACGCTAGCGGAGCAGACAATGAGCAGTTCTTC. Translated: CASNYASGADNEQFF.

The genes are TRBV6-5 and TRBJ2-1; TRBD1 might be the D (6 bases). Trimming took off 8 bases at V and 6 bases at J, with 8 bases between the two ends. The germline gives CDR1 MNHEY, CDR2 SVGAGI. The CDR3 totals 11 residues. Written as DNA, the CDR3 is TGTGCCAGCCAGGGGTCCAATGAGCAGTTCTTC. Protein product: CASQGSNEQFF.

The rearrangement links TRBV5-4 to TRBJ2-7; no firm D call. There are 13 residues in the CDR3. V was clipped by 1 base and J by 4 bases, with 9 bases between them. Germline V CDR1 and CDR2: SGHNT, YYREEE (reference sequence). CDR3 sequence (DNA): TGTGCCAGCAGCTTGCTTGCCAGTTACGAGCAGTACTTC. Encoded protein: CASSLLASYEQYF. The full variable domain, in which reference TRBV5-4 and TRBJ2-7 provide the parts outside the CDR3, is ETGVTQSPTHLIKTRGQQVTLRCSSQSGHNTVSWYQQALGQGPQFIFQYYREEENGRGNFPPRFSGLQFPNYSSELNVNALELDDSALYLCASSLLASYEQYFGPGTRLTVT.

This rearrangement joins TRBV21-1 to TRBJ2-2. TRBV21-1 is a documented pseudogene. The CDR3 spans 15 residues. As DNA, the CDR3 is TGTGCCAGCAGTTGGGATGGGGGTTCCACCGGGGAGCTGTTTTTT. This sequence encodes CASSWDGGSTGELFF.

The chain employs TRBV15 and TRBJ2-7; D unresolved. Trimming left V 10 bases short and J 2 bases short, with 18 bases between. The V gene's germline CDR1 is LNHNV and CDR2 YYDKDF (reference sequence). The CDR3 totals 14 residues. The CDR3 nucleotides read TGTGCCAGGCTCAGAGACACGGGTGCCTACGAGCAGTACTTC. This codes for CARLRDTGAYEQYF.

The chain combines TRBV6-1 with TRBJ1-2; D might be TRBD1 (5 bases). The CDR3 runs 15 residues. CDR1 and CDR2 from the germline V gene are MNHNS and SASEGT. Trimming left V 8 bases short and J 8 bases short, with 24 bases between. The CDR3 protein is CASYSPRVEIDGYTF. Written as DNA, the CDR3 is TGTGCCAGCTATAGTCCCAGGGTCGAAATAGACGGCTACACCTTC.

The rearrangement uses TRBV7-9 and TRBJ2-7; 10 bases map to TRBD2. The CDR3 extends over 15 amino acids. Germline V gene data show CDR1 as SEHNR and CDR2 as FQNEAQ (reference sequence). The ends lost 5 bases at V and 2 bases at J; junction bases unmatched: 6. CDR3 coding DNA: TGTGCCAGCAGCCCCGGGACTAGCGATACCTACGAGCAGTACTTC. Protein: CASSPGTSDTYEQYF.

This clone occurred a few times. The chain couples TRBV9 to TRBJ2-1, with 13 positions matching TRBD2. The CDR3 is made up of 16 amino acids. CDR1 and CDR2 from the germline V gene are SGDLS and YYNGEE. V gave up 4 bases and J gave up 9 bases; unmatched junction bases: 10. Written as DNA, the CDR3 is TGTGCCAGCAGCCCCCAGGGACTAGCGGGAAATCGTGAGCAGTTCTTC. Translated: CASSPQGLAGNREQFF.

The chain links TRBV25-1 to TRBJ2-4; 7 nucleotides match TRBD1. This CDR3 region has 15 residues. V was pared by 3 bases and J by 8 bases, with 10 bases of the junction left unmatched. Germline V gene lookup returns CDR1 MGHDK and CDR2 SYGVNS. The CDR3 is CASSEGSRGMDIQYF. In nucleotides, the CDR3 is TGTGCCAGCAGTGAGGGGAGCAGGGGGATGGACATTCAGTACTTC.

The chain uses TRBV29-1 and TRBJ2-7, with 7 bases aligning to TRBD2. CDR3 length equals 13 residues. The V gene's germline CDR1 is SQVTM and CDR2 ANQGSEA. J was trimmed by 4 bases and V by 7 bases; bases with no gene match: 10. This CDR3 is CSAVREYPYEQYF. The CDR3 region has the DNA TGCAGCGCTGTGCGGGAGTACCCTTACGAGCAGTACTTC.

The chain uses TRBV19 and TRBJ2-1, with TRBD2 identical over 9 bases. In germline, CDR1 is LNHDA, CDR2 SQIVND (reference sequence). The CDR3 extends over 17 amino acids. With 3 bases clipped from V and 4 bases from J, the junction kept 10 bases outside the gene matches. For the CDR3, the DNA is TGTGCCAGTAGTATCGAGCGGGAGGCCCCCGGGTACAATGAGCAGTTCTTC. Its translation is CASSIEREAPGYNEQFF.

The genes are TRBV9 and TRBJ2-3; D is tentatively TRBD1 or TRBD2 (6 bases each). The CDR3 contains 19 residues. Deletions cut 0 bases from V and 6 bases from J, with 26 bases between. CDR1 is SGDLS, CDR2 YYNGEE, per germline. The CDR3 nucleotides are TGTGCCAGCAGCGTAGGGCAGGGGTTTAGGACTACGCGTGGGGATACGCAGTATTTT. It translates to CASSVGQGFRTTRGDTQYF.

The chain employs TRBV9 and TRBJ1-4; 7 positions match TRBD1. Per germline, CDR1 SGDLS and CDR2 YYNGEE. The CDR3 length is 15 residues. The V gene end was trimmed by 3 bases and the J gene end by 3 bases; junction bases not matched to a gene: 5. CDR3 region: CASSGWDSPNEKLFF. The CDR3 DNA follows: TGTGCCAGCAGCGGCTGGGACAGTCCTAATGAAAAACTGTTTTTT.